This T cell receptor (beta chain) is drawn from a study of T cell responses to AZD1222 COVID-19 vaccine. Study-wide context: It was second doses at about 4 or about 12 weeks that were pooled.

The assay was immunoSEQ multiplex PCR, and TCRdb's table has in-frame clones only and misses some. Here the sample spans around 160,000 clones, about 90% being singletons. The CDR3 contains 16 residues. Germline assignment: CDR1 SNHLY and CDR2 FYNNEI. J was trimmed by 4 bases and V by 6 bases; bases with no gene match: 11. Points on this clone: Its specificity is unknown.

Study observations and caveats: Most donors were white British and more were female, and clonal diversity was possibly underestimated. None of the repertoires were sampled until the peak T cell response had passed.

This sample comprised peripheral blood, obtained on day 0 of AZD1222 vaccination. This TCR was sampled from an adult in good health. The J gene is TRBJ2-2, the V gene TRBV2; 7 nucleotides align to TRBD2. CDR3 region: CASRGLSSGGTGELFF. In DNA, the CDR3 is TGTGCCAGCAGAGGATTGTCCTCGGGGGGCACCGGGGAGCTGTTTTTT.